This TCR beta chain was captured by sequencing in a study of breast tumors, draining lymph nodes, adjacent tissues. Samples came from axillary lymph nodes draining the breast cancer. This clonotype turned up a few times. TCRdb re-analysed the multiplex PCR reads in MiXCR, keeping a single row per CDR3 protein. Found here are approximately 300,000 distinct CDR3 sequences, around 30% of them singletons; the top ten hold under 1.2%. This TCR derives from a female donor with breast cancer. Some clones in this sample may be carry-over from other donors' samples. The sample consisted of axillary lymph node tissue.

The CDR3 protein is CASRQIAVSSYNEQFF. CDR3 sequence (DNA): TGTGCCAGCAGACAGATAGCGGTAAGCTCCTACAATGAGCAGTTCTTC. The chain joins TRBV5-6 to TRBJ2-1; D may be TRBD2 (6 bases). Between the trimmed V and J ends, which lost 5 bases and 0 bases, there was a span of 15 bases. The germline CDR1 and CDR2 sequences are SGHDT and YYEEEE. The CDR3 extends over 16 amino acids.